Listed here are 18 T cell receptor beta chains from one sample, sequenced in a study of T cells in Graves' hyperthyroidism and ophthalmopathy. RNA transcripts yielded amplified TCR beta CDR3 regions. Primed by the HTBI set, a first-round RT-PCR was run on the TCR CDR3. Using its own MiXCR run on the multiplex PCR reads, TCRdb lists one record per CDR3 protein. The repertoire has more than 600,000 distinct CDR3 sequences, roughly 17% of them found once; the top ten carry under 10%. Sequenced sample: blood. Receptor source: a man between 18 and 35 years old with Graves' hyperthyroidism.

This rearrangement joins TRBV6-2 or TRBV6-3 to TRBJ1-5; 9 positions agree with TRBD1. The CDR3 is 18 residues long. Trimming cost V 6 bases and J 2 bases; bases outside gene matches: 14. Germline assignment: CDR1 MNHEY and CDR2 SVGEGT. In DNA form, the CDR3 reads TGTGCCAGCAGCCGAGGACAGGGGATTTCAGTGGGCAATCAGCCCCAGCATTTT. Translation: CASSRGQGISVGNQPQHF.

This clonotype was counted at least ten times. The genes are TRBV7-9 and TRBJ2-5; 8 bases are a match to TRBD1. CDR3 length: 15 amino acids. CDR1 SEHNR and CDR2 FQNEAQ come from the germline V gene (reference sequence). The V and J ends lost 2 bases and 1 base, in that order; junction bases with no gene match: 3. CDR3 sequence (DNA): TGTGCCAGCAGCTTAATCACAGGGGGCCAAGAGACCCAGTACTTC. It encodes CASSLITGGQETQYF.

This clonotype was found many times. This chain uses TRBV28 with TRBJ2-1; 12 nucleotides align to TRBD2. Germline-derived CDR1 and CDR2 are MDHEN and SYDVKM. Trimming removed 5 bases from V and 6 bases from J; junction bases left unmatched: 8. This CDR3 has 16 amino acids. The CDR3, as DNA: TGTGCCAGCAGTCCCCTAGGACTAGCGGGACTCAATGAGCAGTTCTTC. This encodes CASSPLGLAGLNEQFF.

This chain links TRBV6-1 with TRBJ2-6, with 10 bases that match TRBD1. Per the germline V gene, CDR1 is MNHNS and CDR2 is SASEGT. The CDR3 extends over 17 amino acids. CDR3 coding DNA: TGTGCTACCCCGGGACAGGGGATTTACTCTGGGGCCAACGTCCTGACTTTC. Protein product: CATPGQGIYSGANVLTF.

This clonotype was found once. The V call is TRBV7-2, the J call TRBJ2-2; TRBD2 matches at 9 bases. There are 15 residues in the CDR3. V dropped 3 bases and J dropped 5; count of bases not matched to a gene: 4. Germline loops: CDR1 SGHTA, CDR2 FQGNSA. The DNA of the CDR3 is TGTGCCAGCAGCTTTTGGCGGGAGGGAACCGGGGAGCTGTTTTTT. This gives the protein CASSFWREGTGELFF.

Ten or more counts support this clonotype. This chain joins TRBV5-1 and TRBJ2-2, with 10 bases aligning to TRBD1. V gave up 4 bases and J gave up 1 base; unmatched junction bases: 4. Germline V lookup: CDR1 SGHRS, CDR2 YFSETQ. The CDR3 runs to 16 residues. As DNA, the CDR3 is TGCGCCAGCAGCCCTTGGACAGGGGGGAACACCGGGGAGCTGTTTTTT. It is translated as CASSPWTGGNTGELFF.

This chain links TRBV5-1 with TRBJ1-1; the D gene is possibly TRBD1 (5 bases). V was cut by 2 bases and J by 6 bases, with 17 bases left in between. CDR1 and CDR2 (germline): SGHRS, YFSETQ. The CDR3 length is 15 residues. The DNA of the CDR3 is TGCGCCAGCAGCTTTGGTGGGACGGGTGGTGCTGAAGCTTTCTTT. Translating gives CASSFGGTGGAEAFF.

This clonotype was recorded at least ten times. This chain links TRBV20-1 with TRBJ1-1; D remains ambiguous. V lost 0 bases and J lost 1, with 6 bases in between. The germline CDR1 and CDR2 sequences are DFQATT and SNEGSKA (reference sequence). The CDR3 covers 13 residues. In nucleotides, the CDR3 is TGCAGTGCTAGAGACCACACGAACACTGAAGCTTTCTTT. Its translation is CSARDHTNTEAFF.

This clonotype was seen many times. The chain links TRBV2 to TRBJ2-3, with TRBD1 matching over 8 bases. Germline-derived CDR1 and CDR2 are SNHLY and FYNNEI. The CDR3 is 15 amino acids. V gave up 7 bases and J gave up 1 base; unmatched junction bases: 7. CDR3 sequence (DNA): TGTGCCAGCACCCCGACAGGGGCGGGCACAGATACGCAGTATTTT. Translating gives CASTPTGAGTDTQYF.

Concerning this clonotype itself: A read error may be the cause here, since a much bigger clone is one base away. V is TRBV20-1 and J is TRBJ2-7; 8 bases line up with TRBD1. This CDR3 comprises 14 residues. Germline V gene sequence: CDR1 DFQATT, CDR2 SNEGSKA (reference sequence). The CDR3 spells CSASRTGRGYAQYF. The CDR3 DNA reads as TGCAGTGCCAGCCGGACAGGGAGAGGCTACGCGCAGTACTTC.

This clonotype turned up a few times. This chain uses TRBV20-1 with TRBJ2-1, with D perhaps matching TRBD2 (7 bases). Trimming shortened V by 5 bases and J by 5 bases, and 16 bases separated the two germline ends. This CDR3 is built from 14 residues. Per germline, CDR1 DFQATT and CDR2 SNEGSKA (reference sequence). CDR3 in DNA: TGCAGTGCTCATCCGGGGGGCCGGCACAATGAGCAGTTCTTC. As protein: CSAHPGGRHNEQFF.

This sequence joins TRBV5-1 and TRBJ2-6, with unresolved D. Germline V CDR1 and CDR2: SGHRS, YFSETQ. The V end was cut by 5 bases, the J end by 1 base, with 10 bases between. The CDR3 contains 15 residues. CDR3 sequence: CASSAPRSGANVLTF. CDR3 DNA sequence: TGCGCCAGCAGTGCCCCGAGGTCTGGGGCCAACGTCCTGACTTTC.

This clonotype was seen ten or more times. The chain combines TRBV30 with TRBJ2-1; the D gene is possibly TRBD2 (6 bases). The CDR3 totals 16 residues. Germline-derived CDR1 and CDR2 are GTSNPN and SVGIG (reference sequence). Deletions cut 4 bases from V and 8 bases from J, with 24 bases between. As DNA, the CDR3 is TGTGCCTGGACAGCCAAGACCCTAACTAGCATCGATGAGCAGTTCTTC. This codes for CAWTAKTLTSIDEQFF.

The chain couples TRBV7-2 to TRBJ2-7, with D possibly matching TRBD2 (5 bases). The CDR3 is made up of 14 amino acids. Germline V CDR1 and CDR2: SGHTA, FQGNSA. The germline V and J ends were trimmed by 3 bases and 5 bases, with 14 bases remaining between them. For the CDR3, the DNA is TGTGCCAGCAGCTTGGTACCTAGCAGCCACGAGCAGTACTTC. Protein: CASSLVPSSHEQYF.

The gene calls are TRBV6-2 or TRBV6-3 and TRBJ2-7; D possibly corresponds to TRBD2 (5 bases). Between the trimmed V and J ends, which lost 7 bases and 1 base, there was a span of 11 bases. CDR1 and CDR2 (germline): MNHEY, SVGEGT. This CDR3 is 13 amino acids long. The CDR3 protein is CASNRLASYEQYF. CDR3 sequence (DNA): TGTGCCAGCAACCGCCTAGCATCCTACGAGCAGTACTTC.

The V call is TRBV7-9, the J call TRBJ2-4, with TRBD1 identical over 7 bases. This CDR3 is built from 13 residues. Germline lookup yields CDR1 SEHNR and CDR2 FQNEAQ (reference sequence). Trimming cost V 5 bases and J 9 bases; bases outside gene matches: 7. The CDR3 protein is CASSPQGGSIQYF. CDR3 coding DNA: TGTGCCAGCAGCCCCCAAGGGGGCAGCATTCAGTACTTC.

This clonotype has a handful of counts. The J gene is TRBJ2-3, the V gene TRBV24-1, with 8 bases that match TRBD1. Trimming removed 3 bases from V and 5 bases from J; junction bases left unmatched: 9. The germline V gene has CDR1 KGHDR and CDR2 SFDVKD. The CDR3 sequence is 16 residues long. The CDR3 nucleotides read TGTGCCACCAGTGATCCTGGACAGGGTAGTTTAGATACGCAGTATTTT. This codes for CATSDPGQGSLDTQYF.

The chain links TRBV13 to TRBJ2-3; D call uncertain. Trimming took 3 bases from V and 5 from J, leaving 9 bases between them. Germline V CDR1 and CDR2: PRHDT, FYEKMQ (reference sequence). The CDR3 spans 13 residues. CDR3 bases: TGTGCCAGCAGCTTCAGTGGGGAAGATACGCAGTATTTT. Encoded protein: CASSFSGEDTQYF. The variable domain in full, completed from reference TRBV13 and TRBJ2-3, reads AAGVIQSPRHLIKEKRETATLKCYPIPRHDTVYWYQQGPGQDPQFLISFYEKMQSDKGSIPDRFSAQQFSDYHSELNMSSLELGDSALYFCASSFSGEDTQYFGPGTRLTVL.